One and the same sample provided the 28 T cell receptor beta chains below, sequenced in a study of blood T cells in healthy people across ages. The authors ran a second PCR of 7 to 11 cycles using a sample-barcoded 5' primer and a J-beta primer mix. One entry per CDR3 protein results from TCRdb running MiXCR on the 5' RACE reads. The sample lists about 800,000 distinct CDR3 sequences, 58% occurring once. The sequenced sample was blood. These TCRs come from a man aged 30 to 39 in good health.

This clonotype was picked up a small number of times. The chain couples TRBV12-3 or TRBV12-4 to TRBJ2-3; weak D call: TRBD2 (5 bases). The CDR3 contains 15 residues. Between the trimmed V and J ends, which lost 7 bases and 2 bases, there was a span of 16 bases. The CDR3 DNA reads as TGTGCCAGCATGAGGAGACTACTCAACACAGATACGCAGTATTTT. This sequence encodes CASMRRLLNTDTQYF.

In this sample, this clonotype turned up a few times. The V and J genes are TRBV27 and TRBJ2-7; 11 bases agree with TRBD1. CDR3 length: 13 residues. From germline, CDR1 is MNHEY and CDR2 SMNVEV (reference sequence). The V segment lost 5 bases and the J segment 9 bases; nucleotides outside the gene matches: 6. CDR3: CASSAGTGGTQYF. Written as DNA, the CDR3 is TGTGCCAGCAGTGCCGGGACAGGGGGGACGCAGTACTTC.

For this clonotype: At one end, the junction sequence differs from germline, possibly due to a read error. The chain uses TRBV7-9 and TRBJ2-7, with D tentatively TRBD1 or TRBD2 (7 bases each). Germline V gene lookup returns CDR1 SEHNR and CDR2 FQNEAQ (reference sequence). The CDR3 length is 12 residues. The CDR3: CANSGDSYEQYF. CDR3 bases: TGTGCCAACAGCGGGGACAGCTACGAGCAGTACTTC.

The chain joins TRBV4-3 to TRBJ2-1; TRBD2 matches at 9 bases. This CDR3 comprises 14 residues. Germline CDR1 is LGHNA and CDR2 is YSLEER. V lost 4 bases and J lost 6; bases outside the gene matches: 4. The CDR3 here is CASSRREGGNEQFF. Here the CDR3 DNA reads TGCGCCAGCAGCCGGCGGGAGGGCGGCAATGAGCAGTTCTTC.

The CDR3 reads CASSVAHLNTGELFF. The CDR3, as DNA: TGTGCCAGCAGTGTTGCACACCTAAACACCGGGGAGCTGTTTTTT. The chain is built from TRBV2 and TRBJ2-2; D not certain. Germline V gene sequence: CDR1 SNHLY, CDR2 FYNNEI. CDR3 length: 15 amino acids. The ends were cut back, 4 bases at V and 2 bases at J, with 11 bases in the middle.

Comment on this clonotype: Its ends do not fully match the called genes, so a read error is possible. Here the CDR3 reads CVSSQDYSGANVLTF. The CDR3 coding sequence is TGTGTCAGCAGCCAAGATTACTCTGGGGCCAACGTCCTGACTTTC. The J gene is TRBJ2-6, the V gene TRBV3-1, with D hard to call. The CDR3 consists of 15 residues. Per the germline V gene, CDR1 is LGHDT and CDR2 is YNNKEL (reference sequence).

Points on this clonotype: An end of the junction does not agree with germline; a read error may underlie this. The chain couples TRBV5-1 to TRBJ2-1; 13 bases line up with TRBD2. This CDR3 has 15 residues. Germline loops: CDR1 SGHRS, CDR2 YFSETQ. Here the CDR3 DNA reads TGTGCCAGCAGCTTAGGGACTAGCGGGAATAATGAGCAGTTCTTC. It translates to CASSLGTSGNNEQFF.

V usage is TRBV10-3 and J usage is TRBJ2-1; D not resolved. Trimming left V 0 bases short and J 6 bases short, with 15 bases between. Germline CDR1 reads ENHRY; CDR2 reads SYGVKD. The CDR3 is made up of 16 amino acids. The CDR3 DNA reads TGTGCCATCAGTGAGTCCATAGGTCCTAGGATCAATGAGCAGTTCTTC. It codes for CAISESIGPRINEQFF.

This chain connects TRBV12-3 or TRBV12-4 to TRBJ1-6; the match to TRBD1 covers 8 bases. V lost 7 bases to trimming and J lost 10 bases; unmatched junction nucleotides: 3. This CDR3 has 12 amino acids. The CDR3 coding sequence is TGTGCCAGCACAGCAGGGGGCTCACCCCTCCACTTT. Protein product: CASTAGGSPLHF.

In this sample, this clonotype turned up a few times. The chain recombines TRBV5-1 with TRBJ2-1; the D is unclear. Trimming pared 4 bases from V and 5 bases from J, leaving 10 bases between. Germline V gene sequence: CDR1 SGHRS, CDR2 YFSETQ. The CDR3 length is 13 residues. CDR3 protein: CASSVATHNEQFF. CDR3 coding DNA: TGCGCCAGCAGCGTGGCGACCCACAATGAGCAGTTCTTC.

The rearrangement joins TRBV7-2 to TRBJ2-3; TRBD2 matches 8 bases. Germline CDR1 and CDR2: SGHTA and FQGNSA. V was pared by 1 base and J by 11 bases, with 11 bases of the junction left unmatched. CDR3 length equals 15 residues. The CDR3 reads CASSLGRGALNGQYF. CDR3 DNA sequence: TGTGCCAGCAGCTTAGGGCGGGGGGCCTTGAATGGGCAGTATTTT.

The chain employs TRBV20-1 and TRBJ2-2; 8 bases align to TRBD2. V gave up 4 bases and J gave up 7 bases; unmatched junction bases: 11. The CDR3 spans 15 residues. Germline-derived CDR1 and CDR2 are DFQATT and SNEGSKA (reference sequence). This CDR3 reads CSATPKREKGGELFF. The CDR3 region has the DNA TGCAGTGCTACCCCCAAGCGGGAGAAGGGCGGGGAGCTGTTTTTT.

The chain recombines TRBV24-1 with TRBJ1-2; D is unclear. The CDR3 runs 11 residues. Germline CDR1 KGHDR, CDR2 SFDVKD. Trimming shortened V by 5 bases and J by 7 bases, and 7 bases separated the two germline ends. CDR3: CATSAGGGYTF. The CDR3 region has the DNA TGTGCCACCAGTGCCGGAGGTGGCTACACCTTC.

This chain joins TRBV7-2 and TRBJ2-5; D uncertain. Germline V gives CDR1 SGHTA, CDR2 FQGNSA. The V gene lost 4 bases and the J gene lost 12 bases, with 15 bases spanning the gap. The CDR3 consists of 12 residues. The CDR3 region has the DNA TGTGCCAGCAGCTCATTAGGATATGAGAAGTACTTC. Its protein is CASSSLGYEKYF.

V is TRBV9 and J is TRBJ2-1; no clear D. From germline, CDR1 is SGDLS and CDR2 YYNGEE. The CDR3 is 13 amino acids. V lost 0 bases to trimming and J lost 9 bases, with 10 bases between them. The CDR3 DNA sequence: TGTGCCAGCAGCGTAGAAGAGCCAGGTGAGCAGTTCTTC. It specifies CASSVEEPGEQFF.

CDR3 sequence (DNA): TGTGCCAGCAGCCTGGGACTAGGAGAGGCCGGGGAGCTGTTTTTT. This encodes CASSLGLGEAGELFF. V is TRBV28 and J is TRBJ2-2; 8 nucleotides align to TRBD2. The CDR3 has 15 amino acids. In germline, CDR1 is MDHEN, CDR2 SYDVKM. The V gene end was trimmed by 6 bases and the J gene end by 6 bases; junction bases not matched to a gene: 9. Full variable domain (remainder filled in from reference TRBV28 and TRBJ2-2): DVKVTQSSRYLVKRTGEKVFLECVQDMDHENMFWYRQDPGLGLRLIYFSYDVKMKEKGDIPEGYSVSREKKERFSLILESASTNQTSMYLCASSLGLGEAGELFFGEGSRLTVL.

The chain employs TRBV7-9 and TRBJ2-1; a weak D match, TRBD1 (5 bases). Germline CDR1 and CDR2: SEHNR and FQNEAQ (reference sequence). V dropped 5 bases and J dropped 9 bases, with 11 bases sitting between them. The CDR3 covers 12 residues. The CDR3 sequence: CASSPDDSEQFF. In DNA, the CDR3 is TGTGCCAGCAGCCCCGATGACAGTGAGCAGTTCTTC.

This clonotype was observed a handful of times. This chain uses TRBV29-1 with TRBJ1-4; TRBD1 might be the D (5 bases). CDR1 is SQVTM and CDR2 is ANQGSEA in the germline V gene. V lost 7 bases and J 3 bases, leaving 12 bases between the germline ends. CDR3 length equals 13 residues. CDR3 in amino acids: CSAGTQANEKLFF. The CDR3 DNA is TGCAGCGCCGGGACGCAGGCTAATGAAAAACTGTTTTTT.

The chain uses TRBV7-2 and TRBJ2-7; a weak D match, TRBD2 (6 bases). CDR1 is SGHTA, CDR2 FQGNSA, per germline. The CDR3 runs to 13 residues. Trimming removed 6 bases from V and 5 bases from J, with 14 bases in between. The CDR3: CASRPTGSNEQYF. CDR3 nucleotides: TGTGCCAGCAGGCCCACCGGGAGTAACGAGCAGTACTTC.

The genes are TRBV30 and TRBJ2-1; D might be TRBD1 (6 bases). The CDR3 is 11 amino acids. Per the germline V gene, CDR1 is GTSNPN and CDR2 is SVGIG (reference sequence). With 2 bases removed from V and 14 bases from J, the gap between germline ends came to 13 bases. The CDR3 sequence is CAWSSGTSEFF. The CDR3 DNA reads TGTGCCTGGAGTTCCGGGACATCCGAGTTCTTC.

This clonotype was observed a handful of times. J is TRBJ2-3 and V is TRBV7-2; 8 bases map to TRBD2. The CDR3 is 14 residues long. Germline values: CDR1 SGHTA, CDR2 FQGNSA. V was clipped by 10 bases and J by 4 bases; unmatched bases: 10. CDR3 sequence (DNA): TGTGCCAACGGGGGGGGTTCCCGAGCAGATACGCAGTATTTT. This encodes CANGGGSRADTQYF.

The chain couples TRBV27 to TRBJ2-7, with no clear D. Germline V gives CDR1 MNHEY, CDR2 SMNVEV (reference sequence). The germline V and J ends were trimmed by 8 bases and 2 bases, with 7 bases remaining between them. This CDR3 contains 11 residues. The CDR3: CASGYTYEQYF. CDR3 coding DNA: TGTGCCAGCGGCTACACCTACGAGCAGTACTTC.

The chain uses TRBV5-5 and TRBJ1-6; D is ambiguous. The V gene's germline CDR1 is SGHKS and CDR2 YYEKEE (reference sequence). The CDR3 extends over 14 amino acids. With 0 bases removed from V and 11 bases from J, the gap between germline ends came to 12 bases. CDR3 loop: CASSLAEGGTPLHF. The CDR3 coding sequence is TGTGCCAGCAGCTTGGCAGAGGGCGGTACACCCCTCCACTTT. The full variable domain, its missing parts supplied by reference TRBV5-5 and TRBJ1-6, is DAGVTQSPTHLIKTRGQQVTLRCSPISGHKSVSWYQQVLGQGPQFIFQYYEKEERGRGNFPDRFSARQFPNYSSELNVNALLLGDSALYLCASSLAEGGTPLHFGNGTRLTVT.

This sequence joins TRBV3-1 and TRBJ2-1; TRBD2 might be the D (5 bases). This CDR3 contains 11 residues. Trimming cost V 7 bases and J 7 bases, with 8 bases left between them. Germline lookup yields CDR1 LGHDT and CDR2 YNNKEL (reference sequence). In DNA form, the CDR3 reads TGTGCCAGCACCGGGGAGAATGAGCAGTTCTTC. Translating it yields CASTGENEQFF.

The sample holds a few counts of this clonotype. The chain uses TRBV20-1 and TRBJ2-5; maybe TRBD2 (7 bases). The germline V gene has CDR1 DFQATT and CDR2 SNEGSKA (reference sequence). The CDR3 consists of 14 residues. Trimming cost V 8 bases and J 1 base, with 17 bases left between them. CDR3 region: CSKRRGGGQETQYF. CDR3 DNA: TGCAGTAAGCGGCGGGGAGGGGGCCAAGAGACCCAGTACTTC.

The genes are TRBV20-1 and TRBJ1-2, with D unclear. The CDR3 contains 13 residues. Trimming took 5 bases from V and 1 from J, leaving 11 bases between them. Germline V gives CDR1 DFQATT, CDR2 SNEGSKA (reference sequence). Here the CDR3 DNA reads TGCAGTGCTCGGGTCGACGGTAACTATGGCTACACCTTC. It codes for CSARVDGNYGYTF.

The chain joins TRBV27 to TRBJ1-6; no clear D gene. Germline V gives CDR1 MNHEY, CDR2 SMNVEV (reference sequence). The CDR3 sequence is 14 residues long. The V gene lost 3 bases and the J gene lost 6 bases, with 9 bases spanning the gap. The CDR3 reads CASSFGQTNSPLHF. Written as DNA, the CDR3 is TGTGCCAGCAGTTTCGGCCAGACTAATTCACCCCTCCACTTT.

This chain uses TRBV13 with TRBJ1-6, with D uncertain. This CDR3 contains 13 residues. In germline, CDR1 is PRHDT, CDR2 FYEKMQ (reference sequence). The V end lost 10 bases, the J end lost 5 bases, and 12 bases lay between the germline ends. The CDR3 DNA is TGTGCCACCCGGACGAATAATAATTCACCCCTCCACTTT. This codes for CATRTNNNSPLHF.